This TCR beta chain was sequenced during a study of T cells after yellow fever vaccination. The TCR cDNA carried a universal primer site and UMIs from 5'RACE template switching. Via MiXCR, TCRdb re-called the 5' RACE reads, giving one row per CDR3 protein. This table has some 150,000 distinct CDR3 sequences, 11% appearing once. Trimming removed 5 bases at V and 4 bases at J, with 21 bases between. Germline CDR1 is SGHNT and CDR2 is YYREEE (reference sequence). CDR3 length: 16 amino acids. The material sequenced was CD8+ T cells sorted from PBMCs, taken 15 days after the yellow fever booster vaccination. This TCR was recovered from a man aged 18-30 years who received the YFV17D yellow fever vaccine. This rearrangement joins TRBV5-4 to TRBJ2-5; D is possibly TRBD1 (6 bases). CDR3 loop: CASSTSGDNWGETQYF. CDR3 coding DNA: TGTGCCAGCAGTACCTCCGGGGACAACTGGGGAGAGACCCAGTACTTC.